The entry below describes one T cell receptor beta chain. The antigen remains undetermined. One junction end does not reproduce the germline sequence, and a read error may be involved. The data derive from a study of T cells in Graves' hyperthyroidism and ophthalmopathy. Amplification of TCR beta CDR3 regions was performed using RNA transcripts as template. HTBI primers were used for first-round RT-PCR of the TCR CDR3. TCRdb independently ran MiXCR on the multiplex PCR reads; one entry per CDR3 protein. The sample shows around 620,000 distinct CDR3 sequences, just over 45% of them seen only once. This CDR3 spans 17 amino acids. Germline V gene data show CDR1 as SGHVS and CDR2 as FNYEAQ. Regarding the study as a whole: Ophthalmopathy was distinguished from stable hyperthyroidism by 13 V-J signatures. Model output signaled ophthalmopathy a median approximately 6 months ahead of onset.

The chain couples TRBV7-6 to TRBJ1-5, with 7 bases identical to TRBD1. The source material was peripheral blood or thyroid tissue (not recorded which). This receptor was taken from an adult woman with Graves' disease, either hyperthyroidism or ophthalmopathy (not recorded which). CDR3 region: CACSAYDRVKGNQPQHF. CDR3 DNA: TGTGCCTGCAGTGCTTACGACAGGGTAAAGGGGAATCAGCCCCAGCATTTT.